These 9 T cell receptor beta chains were sequenced from one sample in a study of graft-versus-host responses after intestinal transplantation. Sequencing was performed with immunoSEQ multiplex PCR; in TCRdb, only in-frame clones are kept and a portion is missing. Among around 16,000 clones listed, 88% were seen once. The sequenced sample was PBMCs, obtained roughly 110 days after intestinal transplant. All receptors derive from a human patient who received an intestinal transplant, so some T cells may come from the graft donor.

J is TRBJ2-1 and V is TRBV4-2; TRBD2 matches 10 bases. Germline CDR1 reads LGHNA; CDR2 reads YNFKEQ. V lost 0 bases, J lost 9 bases, and 2 bases stayed unmatched. The length of the CDR3 is 14 residues. The chain's CDR3 is CASSQDQRGGEQFF. CDR3 sequence (DNA): TGTGCCAGCAGCCAAGATCAGCGGGGGGGTGAGCAGTTCTTC.

This clone was seen a single time. The genes are TRBV6-1 and TRBJ2-7; TRBD1 aligns across 9 bases. The CDR3 runs to 13 residues. CDR1 is MNHNS, CDR2 SASEGT, per germline. V gave up 4 bases and J gave up 2 bases; unmatched junction bases: 0. The CDR3 region is CASSGDRAYEQYF. For the CDR3, the DNA is TGTGCCAGCAGTGGGGACAGGGCCTACGAGCAGTACTTC.

The chain employs TRBV6-5 and TRBJ2-1; D is perhaps TRBD2 (5 bases). Germline loops: CDR1 MNHEY, CDR2 SVGAGI. Trimming cost V 5 bases and J 8 bases, with 16 bases left between them. The CDR3 contains 14 residues. The CDR3 loop reads CASSEGLGSDEQFF. The CDR3 DNA is TGTGCCAGCAGTGAAGGGCTGGGGAGCGATGAGCAGTTCTTC.

The chain is built from TRBV28 and TRBJ2-7; 13 bases match TRBD2. V lost 6 bases, J lost 7 bases, and 12 bases stayed unmatched. The germline V gene encodes CDR1 MDHEN and CDR2 SYDVKM. There are 16 residues in the CDR3. CDR3 amino acids: CASSRGPGLAGTEQYF. In DNA form, the CDR3 reads TGTGCCAGCAGCCGTGGTCCGGGACTAGCGGGAACGGAGCAGTACTTC.

The chain joins TRBV5-6 to TRBJ2-1, with TRBD2 matching 10 bases. CDR1 is SGHDT and CDR2 is YYEEEE in the germline V gene. After removal of 2 bases from V and 10 bases from J, the junction contained 9 bases not matched to a gene. CDR3 length: 15 residues. CDR3 DNA: TGTGCCAGCAGCTTTGTGGTAGCGGGAGGAGGAGAGCAGTTCTTC. This encodes CASSFVVAGGGEQFF.

The rearrangement joins TRBV7-9 to TRBJ2-1; D is uncertain. Germline CDR1 and CDR2: SEHNR and FQNEAQ (reference sequence). CDR3 length: 14 residues. The germline V and J ends were trimmed by 1 base and 4 bases, with 8 bases remaining between them. In nucleotides, the CDR3 is TGTGCCAGCAGCTTAGAGGGCTATTACAATGAGCAGTTCTTC. Its protein product is CASSLEGYYNEQFF. Supplemented by reference TRBV7-9 and TRBJ2-1, the full variable domain reads DTGVSQNPRHKITKRGQNVTFRCDPISEHNRLYWYRQTLGQGPEFLTYFQNEAQLEKSRLLSDRFSAERPKGSFSTLEIQRTEQGDSAMYLCASSLEGYYNEQFFGPGTRLTVL.

The genes are TRBV2 and TRBJ2-7, with D unclear. The CDR3 is made up of 13 amino acids. Trimming stripped 8 bases from V and 2 bases from J, with 13 bases between. Germline V CDR1 and CDR2: SNHLY, FYNNEI. Here the CDR3 reads CASFVSAAYEQYF. The DNA of the CDR3 is TGTGCCAGCTTTGTAAGCGCCGCCTACGAGCAGTACTTC. The variable domain in full, with the rest retrieved from reference TRBV2 and TRBJ2-7, is EPEVTQTPSHQVTQMGQEVILRCVPISNHLYFYWYRQILGQKVEFLVSFYNNEISEKSEIFDDQFSVERPDGSNFTLKIRSTKLEDSAMYFCASFVSAAYEQYFGPGTRLTVT.

Here the CDR3 reads CASSYWGGNEQFF. CDR3 sequence (DNA): TGTGCCAGCAGTTACTGGGGGGGCAATGAGCAGTTCTTC. The chain recombines TRBV6-5 with TRBJ2-1, with TRBD2 matching over 7 bases. The CDR3 spans 13 residues. CDR1 and CDR2 (germline): MNHEY, SVGAGI. V trimming: 1 base; J trimming: 6 bases; junction bases outside the gene matches: 0.

V is TRBV18 and J is TRBJ1-2, with TRBD1 as a possible D gene (6 bases). The CDR3 contains 18 residues. The V gene's germline CDR1 is KGHSH and CDR2 LQKENI. Trimming took 0 bases from V and 8 from J, leaving 25 bases between them. The CDR3 DNA follows: TGTGCCAGCTCACCACCCGCTATCGGGGGGCGCCACCCCCCCGGCTACACCTTC. It encodes CASSPPAIGGRHPPGYTF.